The 12 T cell receptor beta chains reported below all come from one sample, sequenced in a study of cytomegalovirus exposure and HLA in healthy donors. PCR amplification relied on 60 Vbeta primers (plus 13 Jbeta primers). The protocol was immunoSEQ multiplex PCR, while the TCRdb copy is restricted to in-frame clones and leaves out a portion. The profile shows roughly 140,000 clones, 70% to 90% of them singletons. Sequencing was done on a sample of PBMCs. The receptors stem from a woman between 18 and 29 years old in good health and CMV-seronegative.

The chain is built from TRBV2 and TRBJ1-4, with 10 positions matching TRBD1. V shed 6 bases and J 8 bases; nucleotides not matched to a gene: 12. Germline assignment: CDR1 SNHLY and CDR2 FYNNEI. The CDR3 extends over 16 amino acids. CDR3 in amino acids: CASSLGRDRGGEKLFF. DNA for the CDR3: TGTGCCAGCAGCCTCGGGCGGGACAGGGGAGGCGAAAAACTGTTTTTT.

The J gene is TRBJ1-6, the V gene TRBV27; D uncertain. V was clipped by 3 bases and J by 5 bases, with 14 bases between them. This CDR3 has 16 residues. Germline-derived CDR1 and CDR2 are MNHEY and SMNVEV (reference sequence). CDR3 residues: CASSFGRQADNSPLHF. CDR3 bases: TGTGCCAGCAGTTTTGGGAGGCAGGCGGATAATTCACCCCTCCACTTT.

The chain is built from TRBV2 and TRBJ2-7, with D tentatively TRBD1 (5 bases). CDR1 and CDR2 from the germline V gene are SNHLY and FYNNEI. The CDR3 has 13 residues. With 7 bases removed from V and 2 bases from J, the gap between germline ends came to 12 bases. This chain's CDR3 is CASTVTVPYEQYF. CDR3 bases: TGTGCCAGCACCGTGACAGTACCCTACGAGCAGTACTTC. Full variable domain (remainder filled in from reference TRBV2 and TRBJ2-7): EPEVTQTPSHQVTQMGQEVILRCVPISNHLYFYWYRQILGQKVEFLVSFYNNEISEKSEIFDDQFSVERPDGSNFTLKIRSTKLEDSAMYFCASTVTVPYEQYFGPGTRLTVT.

The chain carries TRBV11-3 and TRBJ1-6, with a possible D match to TRBD1 (5 bases). The CDR3 is 14 amino acids. Germline CDR1 and CDR2: SGHNT and YENEEA. The V gene lost 5 bases and the J gene lost 7 bases, with 12 bases spanning the gap. The CDR3 region is CASSGSGVNSPLHF. The CDR3 DNA reads as TGTGCCAGCAGCGGTTCGGGGGTAAATTCACCCCTCCACTTT.

The chain is built from TRBV30 and TRBJ2-1, with a tentative D call TRBD2 (6 bases). CDR3 length: 13 residues. Germline loops: CDR1 GTSNPN, CDR2 SVGIG (reference sequence). Trimming shortened V by 3 bases and J by 5 bases, and 11 bases separated the two germline ends. The CDR3 loop reads CAWRGGPHNEQFF. CDR3 sequence (DNA): TGTGCCTGGAGGGGGGGACCTCACAATGAGCAGTTCTTC.

The gene calls are TRBV5-5 and TRBJ1-6, with D possibly matching TRBD1 (6 bases). This CDR3 contains 16 residues. The V end was cut by 0 bases, the J end by 6 bases, with 13 bases between. The V gene's germline CDR1 is SGHKS and CDR2 YYEKEE (reference sequence). This CDR3 is CASSLGGGHLNSPLHF. The CDR3 DNA reads TGTGCCAGCAGCTTGGGTGGGGGCCACCTTAATTCACCCCTCCACTTT.

The chain employs TRBV5-1 and TRBJ2-7; D is possibly TRBD2 (5 bases). Germline loops: CDR1 SGHRS, CDR2 YFSETQ. V was cut by 4 bases and J by 3 bases, with 17 bases left in between. The CDR3 contains 15 residues. The CDR3 loop is CASSLGLLGSYEQYF. DNA of the CDR3: TGCGCCAGCAGCCTCGGGCTGTTAGGGAGCTACGAGCAGTACTTC.

The chain links TRBV9 to TRBJ2-3; D perhaps matches TRBD2 (6 bases). Germline values: CDR1 SGDLS, CDR2 YYNGEE. The CDR3 extends over 12 amino acids. Trimming shortened V by 4 bases and J by 5 bases, and 8 bases separated the two germline ends. CDR3 nucleotide sequence: TGTGCCAGCAGCCCGGGGGTAGATACGCAGTATTTT. Translating it yields CASSPGVDTQYF.

V usage is TRBV28 and J usage is TRBJ2-7, with 8 bases that match TRBD1. The CDR3 is 14 amino acids. In germline, CDR1 is MDHEN, CDR2 SYDVKM. The ends lost 5 bases at V and 2 bases at J; junction bases unmatched: 5. The CDR3 loop reads CASSGQGATYEQYF. In DNA form, the CDR3 reads TGTGCCAGCAGTGGTCAGGGGGCGACCTACGAGCAGTACTTC.

The rearrangement links TRBV19 to TRBJ1-6, with 8 bases matching TRBD1. Germline values: CDR1 LNHDA, CDR2 SQIVND (reference sequence). Trimming removed 5 bases from V and 6 bases from J; junction bases left unmatched: 6. CDR3 size: 15 residues. The CDR3 here is CASSARTGLNSPLHF. CDR3 nucleotide sequence: TGTGCCAGTAGTGCAAGGACAGGGCTTAATTCACCCCTCCACTTT.

The chain joins TRBV2 to TRBJ2-5; 7 nucleotides line up with TRBD1. This CDR3 is built from 13 residues. Germline V CDR1 and CDR2: SNHLY, FYNNEI. Trimming at V came to 6 bases and at J to 1 base, leaving 2 bases not matched to a gene. The CDR3 nucleotides are TGTGCCAGCAGCCGGGACAGCCAAGAGACCCAGTACTTC. Translated: CASSRDSQETQYF.

This clone appeared a single time. The J gene is TRBJ2-3, the V gene TRBV5-1, with D possibly TRBD2 on 5 matching bases. V lost 4 bases and J 2 bases, leaving 11 bases between the germline ends. Germline CDR1 reads SGHRS; CDR2 reads YFSETQ. CDR3 length: 14 amino acids. In nucleotides, the CDR3 is TGCGCCAGCAGCCCGTTGACTAACACAGATACGCAGTATTTT. Its translation is CASSPLTNTDTQYF. The full variable domain, its missing parts supplied by reference TRBV5-1 and TRBJ2-3, is KAGVTQTPRYLIKTRGQQVTLSCSPISGHRSVSWYQQTPGQGLQFLFEYFSETQRNKGNFPGRFSGRQFSNSRSEMNVSTLELGDSALYLCASSPLTNTDTQYFGPGTRLTVL.